Listed below are T cell receptor beta chains from one sample, sequenced in a study of cytomegalovirus exposure and HLA in healthy donors. The method was immunoSEQ multiplex PCR; TCRdb's version includes in-frame clones alone and lacks a portion of them. This table has about 190,000 clones, about four fifths appearing once. Sequencing was performed on PBMCs. The receptor source for this set is a woman aged 18-29 years in good health and CMV-seronegative. The CDR3 runs from the conserved cysteine through the conserved F or W. D genes are given only for firm matches. Only some rows state a clone size, as once, few, many or a class for expanded clones.

D,J,size,V,CDR3,DNA
-,TRBJ1-1,few,TRBV30,CAWNRATEAFF,TGTGCCTGGAACAGGGCCACTGAAGCTTTCTTT
TRBD1,TRBJ2-7,-,TRBV7-6,CASSLEGQGPYEQYF,TGTGCCAGCAGCTTAGAGGGACAGGGACCCTACGAGCAGTACTTC
TRBD1,TRBJ1-1,-,TRBV6-5,CASSSRQGGTEAFF,TGTGCCAGCAGTTCCAGACAGGGTGGTACTGAAGCTTTCTTT
TRBD1,TRBJ1-1,-,TRBV18,CASSNRGDTEAFF,TGTGCCAGCTCGAACAGGGGGGACACTGAAGCTTTCTTT
-,TRBJ1-5,-,TRBV28,CASTSDLDSNQPQHF,TGTGCCAGCACTTCCGACTTAGATAGCAATCAGCCCCAGCATTTT
TRBD2,TRBJ2-1,-,TRBV5-1,CASSLAGERNEQFF,TGCGCCAGCAGCTTAGCGGGAGAGCGGAATGAGCAGTTCTTC
-,TRBJ2-1,few,TRBV5-4,CASSLDSPRNEQFF,TGTGCCAGCAGCTTGGATTCTCCCCGGAATGAGCAGTTCTTC
-,TRBJ1-2,-,TRBV7-9,CASSLSPGQYNYGYTF,TGTGCCAGCAGCCTGAGCCCGGGACAATATAACTATGGCTACACCTTC
-,TRBJ2-5,-,TRBV29-1,CSARPGNQETQYF,TGCAGCGCAAGACCAGGGAACCAAGAGACCCAGTACTTC
-,TRBJ1-6,-,TRBV14,CASSQSGTAPRAPLHF,TGTGCCAGCAGCCAATCGGGGACTGCTCCAAGAGCACCCCTCCACTTT
TRBD2,TRBJ2-1,-,TRBV11-3,CASSPRASGSLGEQFF,TGTGCCAGCAGCCCCCGGGCTAGCGGGAGTCTAGGTGAGCAGTTCTTC
-,TRBJ2-1,-,TRBV7-9,CASSLVAGNEDEQFF,TGTGCCAGCAGCTTAGTGGCGGGAAACGAGGATGAGCAGTTCTTC
TRBD2,TRBJ2-2,-,TRBV4-1,CASSQGGRVGTGELFF,TGCGCCAGCAGCCAAGGCGGGAGGGTAGGCACCGGGGAGCTGTTTTTT
TRBD1,TRBJ2-7,-,TRBV5-6,CASSFGDRVYEQYF,TGTGCCAGCAGCTTCGGGGACAGGGTTTACGAGCAGTACTTC
TRBD2,TRBJ2-7,once,TRBV10-2,CASNTGTSYYEQYF,TGCGCCAGCAATACCGGGACTAGTTACTACGAGCAGTACTTC
-,TRBJ1-6,-,TRBV11-2,CASSPRGSYNSPLHF,TGTGCCAGCAGCCCTAGGGGGTCCTATAATTCACCCCTCCACTTT
-,TRBJ2-3,-,TRBV4-1,CASSLPPEGGRTDTQYF,TGCGCCAGCAGCCTCCCGCCGGAGGGTGGGCGCACAGATACGCAGTATTTT
TRBD1,TRBJ2-7,-,TRBV6-5,CASSYGQGAYEQYF,TGTGCCAGCAGTTACGGCCAGGGGGCCTACGAGCAGTACTTC
-,TRBJ2-7,-,TRBV23-1,CARPGGRTYEQYF,TGCGCCAGGCCTGGGGGCCGGACCTACGAGCAGTACTTC
-,TRBJ2-7,few,TRBV10-1,CASSDRGSYEQYF,TGCGCCAGCAGTGACAGGGGCAGCTACGAGCAGTACTTC
-,TRBJ2-1,-,TRBV2,CASSVFSATYNEQFF,TGTGCCAGCAGTGTGTTTAGCGCCACCTACAATGAGCAGTTCTTC
TRBD2,TRBJ2-3,-,TRBV10-3,CAISEGLALVSDTQYF,TGTGCCATCAGTGAGGGACTAGCACTAGTTTCCGATACGCAGTATTTT
-,TRBJ1-5,-,TRBV4-2,CASSQEPTGRNQPQHF,TGTGCCAGCAGCCAAGAGCCGACAGGCCGAAATCAGCCCCAGCATTTT
-,TRBJ2-5,-,TRBV5-1,CASSLGRTQETQYF,TGCGCCAGCAGCTTGGGCAGGACACAAGAGACCCAGTACTTC
-,TRBJ2-2,once,TRBV6-6,CASSPGEGTTGELFF,TGTGCCAGCAGTCCAGGGGAGGGTACGACCGGGGAGCTGTTTTTT
-,TRBJ1-5,-,TRBV19,CASRLDGSSNQPQHF,TGTGCCAGCCGCCTCGATGGCAGTTCTAATCAGCCCCAGCATTTT
TRBD2,TRBJ2-2,-,TRBV5-4,CASRIAGVGTGELFF,TGTGCCAGCAGAATAGCGGGAGTAGGCACCGGGGAGCTGTTTTTT
TRBD1,TRBJ1-2,-,TRBV7-9,CSSSAAGTGLFDRDGYTF,TGTTCCAGCAGCGCAGCCGGGACAGGGCTATTTGACCGGGATGGCTACACCTTC
TRBD2,TRBJ2-3,-,TRBV27,CASSSTSGRALAADTQYF,TGTGCCAGCAGTTCCACTAGCGGGAGGGCCTTGGCCGCAGATACGCAGTATTTT
-,TRBJ2-2,-,TRBV19,CASSISVTGELFF,TGTGCCAGTAGTATATCTGTTACCGGGGAGCTGTTTTTT
-,TRBJ1-1,-,TRBV9,CASSEYPRGGSTEAFF,TGTGCCAGCAGCGAGTACCCCCGGGGAGGGAGCACTGAAGCTTTCTTT
-,TRBJ1-6,-,TRBV4-1,CASSPWIAGGESPLHF,TGCGCCAGCAGCCCATGGATCGCGGGGGGCGAATCACCCCTCCACTTT
TRBD1,TRBJ1-2,-,TRBV6-5,CASSWGQGYYGYTF,TGTGCCAGCAGTTGGGGACAGGGCTACTATGGCTACACCTTC
TRBD1,TRBJ1-2,-,TRBV29-1,CSVIPGQGFGYTF,TGCAGCGTCATACCGGGACAGGGATTTGGCTACACCTTC
-,TRBJ2-1,-,TRBV19,CASSISGYNEQFF,TGTGCCAGTAGTATCAGCGGTTACAATGAGCAGTTCTTC
-,TRBJ2-7,-,TRBV5-1,CASSLALTGPYGQYF,TGCGCCAGCAGCTTGGCGCTTACAGGGCCCTACGGGCAGTACTTC
-,TRBJ1-2,once,TRBV7-2,CASSPPGVRGYTF,TGTGCCAGCAGCCCACCCGGGGTGAGGGGCTACACCTTC
TRBD1,TRBJ1-5,few,TRBV2,CASRTGGYSNQPQHF,TGTGCCAGCAGGACAGGGGGTTATAGCAATCAGCCCCAGCATTTT
TRBD2,TRBJ2-3,once,TRBV11-3,CASSSNRHIAGGSLTQYF,TGTGCCAGCAGCTCAAACAGACACATAGCGGGAGGGTCCCTTACGCAGTATTTT
-,TRBJ2-1,-,TRBV27,CASSLMWEAYNEQFF,TGTGCCAGCAGTTTAATGTGGGAGGCCTACAATGAGCAGTTCTTC
-,TRBJ1-5,-,TRBV6-5,CASAPQGLNQPQHF,TGTGCCAGTGCCCCCCAGGGGCTGAATCAGCCCCAGCATTTT
TRBD1,TRBJ1-2,-,TRBV7-2,CASSPWTGSGYGYTF,TGTGCCAGCAGCCCATGGACAGGGAGTGGCTATGGCTACACCTTC
TRBD2,TRBJ2-1,-,TRBV2,CASSSQTSGRIEQFF,TGTGCCAGCAGTTCCCAGACTAGCGGGAGAATTGAGCAGTTCTTC
-,TRBJ1-4,-,TRBV7-9,CSSSLAQDSESEKLFF,TGTTCCAGCAGCTTAGCTCAAGACAGTGAATCTGAAAAACTGTTTTTT
-,TRBJ2-1,-,TRBV7-2,CASSLVDGGYNEQFF,TGTGCCAGCAGCTTAGTTGACGGGGGCTACAATGAGCAGTTCTTC
TRBD2,TRBJ2-1,-,TRBV4-3,CASSQDPALAGVHEQFF,TGCGCCAGCAGCCAAGATCCCGCCCTAGCGGGAGTACATGAGCAGTTCTTC